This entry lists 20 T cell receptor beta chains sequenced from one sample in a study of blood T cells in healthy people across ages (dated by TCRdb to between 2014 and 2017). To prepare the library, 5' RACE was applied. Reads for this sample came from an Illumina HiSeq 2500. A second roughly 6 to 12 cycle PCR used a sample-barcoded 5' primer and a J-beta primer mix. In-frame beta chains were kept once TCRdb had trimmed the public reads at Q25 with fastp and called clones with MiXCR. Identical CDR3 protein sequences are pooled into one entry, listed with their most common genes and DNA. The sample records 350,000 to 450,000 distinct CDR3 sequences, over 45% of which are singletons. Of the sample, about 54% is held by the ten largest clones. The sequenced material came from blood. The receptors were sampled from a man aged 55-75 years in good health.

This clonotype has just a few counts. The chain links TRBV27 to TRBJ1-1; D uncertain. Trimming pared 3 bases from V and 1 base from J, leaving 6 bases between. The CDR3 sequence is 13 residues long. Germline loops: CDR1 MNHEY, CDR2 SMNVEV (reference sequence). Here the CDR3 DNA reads TGTGCCAGCAGTTTCAAGCAGAACACTGAAGCTTTCTTT. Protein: CASSFKQNTEAFF.

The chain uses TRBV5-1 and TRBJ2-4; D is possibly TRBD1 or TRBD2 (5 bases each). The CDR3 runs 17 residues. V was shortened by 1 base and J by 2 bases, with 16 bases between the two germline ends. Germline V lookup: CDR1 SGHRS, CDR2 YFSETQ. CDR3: CASSLTGPPMTKNIQYF. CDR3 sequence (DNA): TGCGCCAGCAGCTTGACGGGGCCCCCTATGACCAAAAACATTCAGTACTTC.

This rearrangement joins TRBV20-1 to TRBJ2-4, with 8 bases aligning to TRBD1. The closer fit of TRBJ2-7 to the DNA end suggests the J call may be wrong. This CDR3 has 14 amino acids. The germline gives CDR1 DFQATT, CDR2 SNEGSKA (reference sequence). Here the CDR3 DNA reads TGCAGTGCTAGAGAATGGACAGGGCTAAGCGAGCAGTACTTC. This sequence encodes CSAREWTGLSEQYF.

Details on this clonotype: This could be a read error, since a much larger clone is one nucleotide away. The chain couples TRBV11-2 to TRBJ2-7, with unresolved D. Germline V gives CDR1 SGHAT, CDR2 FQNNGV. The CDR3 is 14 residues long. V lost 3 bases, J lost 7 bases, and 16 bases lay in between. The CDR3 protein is CASSFRGSYNEQYF. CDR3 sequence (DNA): TGTGCCAGCAGCTTTCGCGGTTCCTACAATGAGCAGTACTTC. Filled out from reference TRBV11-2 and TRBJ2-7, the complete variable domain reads EAGVAQSPRYKIIEKRQSVAFWCNPISGHATLYWYQQILGQGPKLLIQFQNNGVVDDSQLPKDRFSAERLKGVDSTLKIQPAKLEDSAVYLCASSFRGSYNEQYFGPGTRLTVT.

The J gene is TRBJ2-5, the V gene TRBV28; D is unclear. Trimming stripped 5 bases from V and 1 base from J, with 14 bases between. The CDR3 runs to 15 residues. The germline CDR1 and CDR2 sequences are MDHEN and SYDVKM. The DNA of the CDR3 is TGTGCCAGCAGTCCTTTGGGTCGTAGCCAAGAGACCCAGTACTTC. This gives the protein CASSPLGRSQETQYF.

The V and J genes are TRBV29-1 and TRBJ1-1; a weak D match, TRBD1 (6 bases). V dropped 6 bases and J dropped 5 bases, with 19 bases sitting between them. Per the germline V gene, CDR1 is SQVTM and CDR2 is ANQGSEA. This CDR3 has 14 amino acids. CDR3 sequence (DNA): TGCAGCGTAGCCCCACCAGGGGTGAGGACTGAAGCTTTCTTT. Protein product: CSVAPPGVRTEAFF.

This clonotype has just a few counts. The CDR3 spells CASSSGSAGYTF. CDR3 DNA: TGTGCCAGCAGCTCCGGGTCAGCAGGCTACACCTTC. V usage is TRBV27 and J usage is TRBJ1-2; D gene ambiguous. V shed 6 bases and J shed 8 bases, with 13 bases lying between them. CDR3 size: 12 residues. Germline CDR1 MNHEY, CDR2 SMNVEV (reference sequence).

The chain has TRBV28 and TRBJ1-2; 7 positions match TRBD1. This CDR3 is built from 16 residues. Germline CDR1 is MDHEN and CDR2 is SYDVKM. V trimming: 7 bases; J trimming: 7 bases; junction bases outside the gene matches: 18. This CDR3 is CASTLVGRGRTSGYTF. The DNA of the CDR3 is TGTGCCAGCACCCTGGTGGGCAGGGGGAGGACCTCTGGCTACACCTTC.

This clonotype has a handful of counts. The CDR3 DNA is TGTGCCAGCAGTCCTGGGACGGCGGGGACGCAGTATTTT. This sequence encodes CASSPGTAGTQYF. This sequence joins TRBV28 and TRBJ2-3; tentative D call: TRBD2 (6 bases). V shed 5 bases and J shed 9 bases, with 15 bases lying between them. CDR1 MDHEN and CDR2 SYDVKM come from the germline V gene. The CDR3 has 13 residues.

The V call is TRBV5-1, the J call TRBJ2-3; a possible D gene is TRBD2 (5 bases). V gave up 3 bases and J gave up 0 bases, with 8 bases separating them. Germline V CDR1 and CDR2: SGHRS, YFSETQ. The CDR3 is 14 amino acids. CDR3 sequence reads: CASSSPGSTDTQYF. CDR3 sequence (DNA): TGCGCCAGCAGCTCCCCGGGAAGCACAGATACGCAGTATTTT.

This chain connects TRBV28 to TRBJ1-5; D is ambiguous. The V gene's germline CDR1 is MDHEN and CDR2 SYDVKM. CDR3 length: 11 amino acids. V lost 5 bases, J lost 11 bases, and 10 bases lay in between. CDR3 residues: CASSTTLAQHF. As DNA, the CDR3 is TGTGCCAGCAGTACCACTTTAGCCCAGCATTTT.

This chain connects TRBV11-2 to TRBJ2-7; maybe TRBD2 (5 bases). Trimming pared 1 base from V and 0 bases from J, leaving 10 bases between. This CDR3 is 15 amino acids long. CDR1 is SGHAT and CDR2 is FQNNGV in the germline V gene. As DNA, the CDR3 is TGTGCCAGCAGCTTAGTTGGCGCGGGCTCCTACGAGCAGTACTTC. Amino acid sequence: CASSLVGAGSYEQYF.

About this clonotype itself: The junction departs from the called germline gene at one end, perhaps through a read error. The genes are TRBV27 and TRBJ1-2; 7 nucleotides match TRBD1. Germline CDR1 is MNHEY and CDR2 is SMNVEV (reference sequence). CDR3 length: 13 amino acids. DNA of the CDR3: TGTGCCAGCAGTCGACAGGGCAACTATGACTACACCTTC. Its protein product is CASSRQGNYDYTF.

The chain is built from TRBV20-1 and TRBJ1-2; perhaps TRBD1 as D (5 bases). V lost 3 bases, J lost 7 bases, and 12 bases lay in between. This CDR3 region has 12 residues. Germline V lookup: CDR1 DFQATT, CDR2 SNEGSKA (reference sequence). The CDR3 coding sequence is TGCAGTGCTAGGACCGACCAGGGTGGCTACACCTTC. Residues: CSARTDQGGYTF.

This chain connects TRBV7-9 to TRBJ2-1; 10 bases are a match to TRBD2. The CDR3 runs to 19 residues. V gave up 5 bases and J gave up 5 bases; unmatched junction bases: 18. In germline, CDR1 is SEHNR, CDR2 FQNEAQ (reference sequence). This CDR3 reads CASSRKRLAGVGRHNEQFF. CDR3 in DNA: TGTGCCAGCAGCCGGAAGCGTCTAGCGGGAGTTGGGCGCCACAATGAGCAGTTCTTC. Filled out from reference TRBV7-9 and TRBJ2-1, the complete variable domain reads DTGVSQNPRHKITKRGQNVTFRCDPISEHNRLYWYRQTLGQGPEFLTYFQNEAQLEKSRLLSDRFSAERPKGSFSTLEIQRTEQGDSAMYLCASSRKRLAGVGRHNEQFFGPGTRLTVL.

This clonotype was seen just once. The CDR3 loop reads CASSPHRSPNEQFF. DNA of the CDR3: TGTGCCAGCAGCCCCCACCGGTCTCCTAATGAGCAGTTCTTC. The V call is TRBV11-2, the J call TRBJ2-1; D remains unclear. The CDR3 loop spans 14 amino acids. The V and J ends lost 5 bases and 7 bases respectively, with 15 bases between them. Germline V gene sequence: CDR1 SGHAT, CDR2 FQNNGV.

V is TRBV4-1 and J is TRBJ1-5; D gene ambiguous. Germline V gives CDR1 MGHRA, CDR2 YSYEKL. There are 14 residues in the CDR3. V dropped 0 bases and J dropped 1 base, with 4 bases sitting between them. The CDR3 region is CASSQEQSNQPQHF. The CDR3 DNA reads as TGCGCCAGCAGCCAAGAACAGAGCAATCAGCCCCAGCATTTT.

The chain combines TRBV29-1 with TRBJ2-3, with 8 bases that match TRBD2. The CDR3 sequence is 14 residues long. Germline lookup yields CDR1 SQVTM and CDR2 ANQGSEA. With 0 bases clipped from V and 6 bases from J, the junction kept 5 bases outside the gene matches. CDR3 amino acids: CSVEDRAGVDTQYF. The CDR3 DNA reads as TGCAGCGTTGAAGACAGAGCGGGAGTTGATACGCAGTATTTT.

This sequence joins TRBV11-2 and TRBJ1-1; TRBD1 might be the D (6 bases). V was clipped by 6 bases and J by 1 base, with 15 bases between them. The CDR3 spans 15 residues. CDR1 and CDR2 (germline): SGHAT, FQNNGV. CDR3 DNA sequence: TGTGCCAGCAGGAGAAGGACAGACACGAACACTGAAGCTTTCTTT. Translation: CASRRRTDTNTEAFF.

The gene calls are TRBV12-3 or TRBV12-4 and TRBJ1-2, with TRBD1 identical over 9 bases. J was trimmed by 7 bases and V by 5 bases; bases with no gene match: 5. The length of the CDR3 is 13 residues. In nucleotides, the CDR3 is TGTGCCAGCAGTGTTACAGGGGGCCGTGGCTACACCTTC. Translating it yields CASSVTGGRGYTF.